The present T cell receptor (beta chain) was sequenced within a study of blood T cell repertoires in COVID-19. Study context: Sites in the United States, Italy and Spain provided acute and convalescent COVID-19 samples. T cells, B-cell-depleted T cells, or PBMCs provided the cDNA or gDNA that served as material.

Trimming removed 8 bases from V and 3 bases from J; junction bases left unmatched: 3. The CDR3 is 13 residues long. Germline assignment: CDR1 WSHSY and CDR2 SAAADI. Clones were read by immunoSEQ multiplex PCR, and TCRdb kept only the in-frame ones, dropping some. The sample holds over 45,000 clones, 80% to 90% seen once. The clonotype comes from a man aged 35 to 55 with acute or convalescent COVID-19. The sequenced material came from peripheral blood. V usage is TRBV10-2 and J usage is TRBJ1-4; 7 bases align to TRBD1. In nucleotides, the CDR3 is TGCGCCAGCCGACAGGGAGCTAATGAAAAACTGTTTTTT. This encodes CASRQGANEKLFF.